One sample yielded the 30 T cell receptor beta chains listed below, sequenced in a study of T cell changes during pregnancy in multiple sclerosis. The repertoire was sequenced with immunoSEQ multiplex PCR; TCRdb's copy has only in-frame clones and lacks some. Of about 40,000 clones in the sample, 89% were seen once. Source: CD4+ T cells from peripheral blood mononuclear cells, taken after pregnancy. The receptors were sampled from a female donor with multiple sclerosis, enrolled in a pregnancy study.

The rearrangement links TRBV12-5 to TRBJ1-5, with D unclear. The CDR3 totals 12 residues. Per germline, CDR1 LGHNT and CDR2 FRNRAP. V lost 7 bases, J lost 5 bases, and 9 bases lay in between. The DNA for the CDR3 is TGTGCTAGTGCCCCCGGGGATCAGCCCCAGCATTTT. This encodes CASAPGDQPQHF.

The chain carries TRBV6-6 and TRBJ1-2, with TRBD1 identical over 9 bases. CDR1 is MNHNY and CDR2 is SVGAGI in the germline V gene (reference sequence). Germline trimming cut 2 bases from V and 10 bases from J; bases unmatched to any gene: 5. The CDR3 is 13 residues long. CDR3 loop: CASSYTGTGYYTF. The CDR3, as DNA: TGTGCCAGCAGTTACACCGGGACAGGGTACTACACCTTC.

This clone has only one observation. The chain joins TRBV28 to TRBJ1-4, with D perhaps TRBD1 (5 bases). CDR1 and CDR2 from the germline V gene are MDHEN and SYDVKM. The CDR3 consists of 15 residues. V dropped 6 bases and J dropped 5 bases, with 16 bases sitting between them. The CDR3 loop is CASSLEGNPNEKLFF. CDR3 bases: TGTGCCAGCAGCCTGGAGGGGAATCCGAATGAAAAACTGTTTTTT.

V is TRBV15 and J is TRBJ2-1; 7 bases agree with TRBD2. This CDR3 comprises 22 residues. CDR1 LNHNV and CDR2 YYDKDF come from the germline V gene (reference sequence). The trim removed 0 bases at V and 2 bases at J, leaving 22 bases unmatched. The CDR3 region has the DNA TGTGCCACCAGCAGAGATTATCTTCGTGCTAGCGGATCTGTCGGAACCTACAATGAGCAGTTCTTC. It codes for CATSRDYLRASGSVGTYNEQFF.

The rearrangement links TRBV2 to TRBJ1-4; D is perhaps TRBD1 (5 bases). Trimming pared 6 bases from V and 0 bases from J, leaving 8 bases between. The CDR3 extends over 14 amino acids. Germline loops: CDR1 SNHLY, CDR2 FYNNEI. DNA of the CDR3: TGTGCCAGCAGGCCGACAGCAACTAATGAAAAACTGTTTTTT. Protein sequence: CASRPTATNEKLFF.

The rearrangement links TRBV27 to TRBJ2-5; a possible D gene is TRBD2 (5 bases). Germline CDR1 reads MNHEY; CDR2 reads SMNVEV (reference sequence). CDR3 length: 14 residues. V was trimmed by 3 bases and J by 3 bases, leaving 11 bases between them. As DNA, the CDR3 is TGTGCCAGCAGTTTCGGGAAGACTGAAGAGACCCAGTACTTC. Translated: CASSFGKTEETQYF.

V gene TRBV6-5 combines with J gene TRBJ2-3; possibly TRBD1 for D (6 bases). Germline V lookup: CDR1 MNHEY, CDR2 SVGAGI. V lost 1 base to trimming and J lost 0 bases, with 8 bases between them. The CDR3 length is 15 residues. CDR3 region: CASSYFGTSTDTQYF. The DNA for the CDR3 is TGTGCCAGCAGTTACTTCGGGACAAGCACAGATACGCAGTATTTT.

The rearrangement uses TRBV18 and TRBJ1-1, with 9 bases aligning to TRBD1. Germline V gene lookup returns CDR1 KGHSH and CDR2 LQKENI. This CDR3 region has 17 residues. V trimming: 3 bases; J trimming: 2 bases; junction bases outside the gene matches: 10. The CDR3, as DNA: TGTGCCAGCTCACCCTTTCCGGGACAGGGAAAAAACACTGAAGCTTTCTTT. Protein: CASSPFPGQGKNTEAFF.

The CDR3 bases are TGTGCCAGCAGCTTAGGTCTAGCGGGAATTAACCAAGAGACCCAGTACTTC. Translated, it gives CASSLGLAGINQETQYF. The chain uses TRBV7-9 and TRBJ2-5; 9 positions match TRBD2. V trimming: 1 base; J trimming: 0 bases; junction bases outside the gene matches: 6. The germline V gene has CDR1 SEHNR and CDR2 FQNEAQ (reference sequence). This CDR3 spans 17 amino acids.

This chain links TRBV28 with TRBJ2-5, with unresolved D. The CDR3 is 13 residues long. Germline loops: CDR1 MDHEN, CDR2 SYDVKM. The ends were cut back, 3 bases at V and 5 bases at J, with 10 bases in the middle. CDR3 nucleotides: TGTGCCAGCAGTTTGAGTCGATGGGAGACCCAGTACTTC. It codes for CASSLSRWETQYF.

For this clone: The junction departs from germline at one end; a sequencing error may be responsible. The V and J genes are TRBV11-3 and TRBJ2-1; TRBD1 matches at 7 bases. CDR3 length equals 15 residues. Germline loops: CDR1 SGHNT, CDR2 YENEEA. The CDR3: CASSLGGKTGNEQFF. The CDR3 coding sequence is TGTGCCAGCAGTTTAGGCGGCAAGACAGGGAATGAGCAGTTCTTC.

The V call is TRBV5-5, the J call TRBJ1-2, with 9 bases identical to TRBD1. The CDR3 runs to 16 residues. CDR1 is SGHKS and CDR2 is YYEKEE in the germline V gene (reference sequence). Germline trimming cut 2 bases from V and 2 bases from J; bases unmatched to any gene: 7. CDR3 amino acids: CASSFGYRGLNYGYTF. The CDR3 nucleotides read TGTGCCAGCAGCTTCGGGTACAGGGGGCTCAACTATGGCTACACCTTC.

A single count supports this clone. The V call is TRBV5-1, the J call TRBJ2-5; TRBD2 aligns across 8 bases. Per germline, CDR1 SGHRS and CDR2 YFSETQ. V lost 0 bases to trimming and J lost 5 bases; unmatched junction nucleotides: 3. This CDR3 region has 14 residues. The CDR3 coding sequence is TGCGCCAGCAGCTTGGGGACTAGCCTGGAGACCCAGTACTTC. Translated, it gives CASSLGTSLETQYF.

The chain joins TRBV29-1 to TRBJ2-1, with TRBD2 matching over 15 bases. From germline, CDR1 is SQVTM and CDR2 ANQGSEA. The CDR3 has 18 residues. J lost 3 bases, V lost 0 bases, and 6 bases had no gene match. The CDR3 sequence is CSVEDSGLAGGNYNEQFF. The CDR3 region has the DNA TGCAGCGTTGAAGATTCGGGACTAGCGGGAGGAAACTACAATGAGCAGTTCTTC.

The gene calls are TRBV10-3 and TRBJ2-2; 9 bases align to TRBD1. Germline lookup yields CDR1 ENHRY and CDR2 SYGVKD. Unmatched junction bases numbered 5, after V lost 6 bases and J lost 3 bases. The CDR3 covers 15 residues. CDR3 in DNA: TGTGCCATCAGCGGACAGGGGAGGGACACCGGGGAGCTGTTTTTT. Amino acids: CAISGQGRDTGELFF.

In nucleotides, the CDR3 is TGTGCCAGTAAGCCGGGACAGGGGCTTACTAGGGGACAGCCCCAGCATTTT. Translation: CASKPGQGLTRGQPQHF. V is TRBV19 and J is TRBJ1-5; TRBD1 agrees at 10 bases. Trimming cost V 7 bases and J 7 bases; bases outside gene matches: 16. The CDR3 covers 17 residues. Looked up from germline, CDR1 is LNHDA and CDR2 is SQIVND (reference sequence).

V gene TRBV27 combines with J gene TRBJ1-1; 7 bases line up with TRBD1. V lost 5 bases, J lost 6 bases, and 12 bases stayed unmatched. The V gene's germline CDR1 is MNHEY and CDR2 SMNVEV (reference sequence). The CDR3 runs 15 residues. In nucleotides, the CDR3 is TGTGCCAGCAGTCCGAGGGACAGCTTCTTCTCTGAAGCTTTCTTT. This translates into CASSPRDSFFSEAFF.

V gene TRBV10-3 combines with J gene TRBJ1-1; 9 bases are shared with TRBD1. CDR1 and CDR2 from the germline V gene are ENHRY and SYGVKD. The CDR3 length is 13 residues. Unmatched junction bases numbered 8, after V lost 11 bases and J lost 4 bases. The CDR3 DNA reads TGTGCCGTCCGAACAGGGGGCACCACTGAAGCTTTCTTT. Its protein is CAVRTGGTTEAFF.

The chain has TRBV5-1 and TRBJ2-5; 12 bases align to TRBD1. Trimming cost V 3 bases and J 5 bases; bases outside gene matches: 8. This CDR3 region has 16 residues. In germline, CDR1 is SGHRS, CDR2 YFSETQ. The CDR3, as DNA: TGCGCCAGCAGCTCTGGGGGACAGGGGGCGTCGGAGACCCAGTACTTC. Residues: CASSSGGQGASETQYF.

This chain connects TRBV2 to TRBJ1-5, with TRBD1 matching 7 bases. The CDR3 is made up of 16 amino acids. In germline, CDR1 is SNHLY, CDR2 FYNNEI. The trim removed 4 bases at V and 2 bases at J, leaving 8 bases unmatched. The CDR3 loop is CASSGQNRGGNQPQHF. CDR3 nucleotide sequence: TGTGCCAGCAGTGGTCAGAACAGGGGCGGCAATCAGCCCCAGCATTTT.

This chain joins TRBV6-6 and TRBJ1-2; D perhaps matches TRBD1 (6 bases). This CDR3 is built from 16 residues. CDR1 is MNHNY, CDR2 SVGAGI, per germline (reference sequence). Deletions cut 5 bases from V and 4 bases from J, with 20 bases between. CDR3 in amino acids: CASSLSQGSFSYGYTF. The CDR3 DNA follows: TGTGCCAGCAGTCTCTCACAGGGTAGTTTCTCCTATGGCTACACCTTC.

This sequence joins TRBV28 and TRBJ1-5; tentatively, D is TRBD1 (6 bases). CDR3 length equals 15 residues. The germline gives CDR1 MDHEN, CDR2 SYDVKM. The V gene lost 4 bases and the J gene lost 6 bases, with 16 bases spanning the gap. CDR3 in amino acids: CASSYGGDGIQPQHF. The CDR3 DNA sequence: TGTGCCAGCAGTTATGGGGGCGACGGGATTCAGCCCCAGCATTTT.

V and J are TRBV5-1 and TRBJ2-5, with 9 bases that match TRBD2. The CDR3 has 16 amino acids. Trimming took 2 bases from V and 1 from J; bases not matched to a gene: 6. Germline V gives CDR1 SGHRS, CDR2 YFSETQ. The CDR3 loop is CASSLGAGGAQETQYF. As DNA, the CDR3 is TGCGCCAGCAGCTTAGGAGCGGGAGGTGCCCAAGAGACCCAGTACTTC. Supplemented by reference TRBV5-1 and TRBJ2-5, the full variable domain reads KAGVTQTPRYLIKTRGQQVTLSCSPISGHRSVSWYQQTPGQGLQFLFEYFSETQRNKGNFPGRFSGRQFSNSRSEMNVSTLELGDSALYLCASSLGAGGAQETQYFGPGTRLLVL.

This chain connects TRBV7-9 to TRBJ2-1; D possibly corresponds to TRBD1 (6 bases). The CDR3 sequence is 11 residues long. Germline lookup yields CDR1 SEHNR and CDR2 FQNEAQ (reference sequence). V was cut by 8 bases and J by 5 bases, with 7 bases left in between. The CDR3 nucleotides are TGTGCCAGCGAGGGGGACAATGAGCAGTTCTTC. Translating gives CASEGDNEQFF.

The chain couples TRBV27 to TRBJ2-3; 12 bases line up with TRBD2. The V segment lost 7 bases and the J segment 4 bases; nucleotides outside the gene matches: 24. Germline V gene lookup returns CDR1 MNHEY and CDR2 SMNVEV (reference sequence). This CDR3 is built from 21 residues. CDR3 loop: CASNSRHGLAGGPYLADTQYF. The CDR3 region has the DNA TGTGCCAGCAACTCCCGGCATGGGCTAGCGGGAGGGCCTTATCTGGCAGATACGCAGTATTTT.

CDR3 residues: CASRSAGTGSTYEQYF. CDR3 sequence (DNA): TGTGCCAGCAGATCCGCCGGGACAGGGTCCACCTACGAGCAGTACTTC. The chain recombines TRBV28 with TRBJ2-7, with 9 bases aligning to TRBD1. The V gene end was trimmed by 6 bases and the J gene end by 2 bases; junction bases not matched to a gene: 11. Germline V lookup: CDR1 MDHEN, CDR2 SYDVKM. The CDR3 is 16 amino acids. Complete variable domain (other parts from reference TRBV28 and TRBJ2-7): DVKVTQSSRYLVKRTGEKVFLECVQDMDHENMFWYRQDPGLGLRLIYFSYDVKMKEKGDIPEGYSVSREKKERFSLILESASTNQTSMYLCASRSAGTGSTYEQYFGPGTRLTVT.

This chain connects TRBV25-1 to TRBJ1-2; D remains unclear. V was clipped by 5 bases and J by 6 bases, with 16 bases between them. Per germline, CDR1 MGHDK and CDR2 SYGVNS. CDR3 length: 14 residues. The CDR3 region has the DNA TGTGCCAGCAGTACCCCCCAGTTTCGGGATGGCTACACCTTC. Protein sequence: CASSTPQFRDGYTF.

This clone appeared once. CDR3 region: CAISEAPGLAGPYNEQFF. CDR3 DNA sequence: TGTGCCATCAGTGAGGCCCCGGGACTAGCGGGACCATACAATGAGCAGTTCTTC. The rearrangement uses TRBV10-3 and TRBJ2-1, with 13 bases aligning to TRBD2. This CDR3 region has 18 residues. Germline values: CDR1 ENHRY, CDR2 SYGVKD. Trimming took 2 bases from V and 4 from J; bases not matched to a gene: 8.

This clone appeared once. CDR3 nucleotides: TGTGCCAGCAGCTCCCTCTTCGTCGATCAGCCCCAGCATTTT. Its protein is CASSSLFVDQPQHF. The V call is TRBV7-9, the J call TRBJ1-5; D is unclear. CDR1 and CDR2 from the germline V gene are SEHNR and FQNEAQ (reference sequence). This CDR3 contains 14 residues. V was shortened by 4 bases and J by 5 bases, with 12 bases between the two germline ends.

This chain connects TRBV7-9 to TRBJ1-5; D might be TRBD1 (5 bases). The CDR3 runs 15 residues. V gave up 0 bases and J gave up 4 bases, with 10 bases separating them. Germline V lookup: CDR1 SEHNR, CDR2 FQNEAQ (reference sequence). CDR3 in DNA: TGTGCCAGCAGCTTAGCGGGAGGGGCGAATCAGCCCCAGCATTTT. Protein product: CASSLAGGANQPQHF.